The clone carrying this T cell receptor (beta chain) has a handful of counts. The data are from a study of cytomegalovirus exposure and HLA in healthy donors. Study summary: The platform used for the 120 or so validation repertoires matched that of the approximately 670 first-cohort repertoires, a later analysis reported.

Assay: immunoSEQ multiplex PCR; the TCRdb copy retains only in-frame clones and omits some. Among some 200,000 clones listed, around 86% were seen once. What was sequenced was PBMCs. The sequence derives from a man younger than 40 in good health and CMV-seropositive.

The DNA for the CDR3 is TGTGCCAGCAGATCCACCGGGACAGCACACTACGAGCAGTACTTC. Translation gives CASRSTGTAHYEQYF. The chain links TRBV28 to TRBJ2-7; TRBD1 aligns across 7 bases. The CDR3 totals 15 residues. The V gene's germline CDR1 is MDHEN and CDR2 SYDVKM. V lost 6 bases, J lost 3 bases, and 11 bases stayed unmatched.